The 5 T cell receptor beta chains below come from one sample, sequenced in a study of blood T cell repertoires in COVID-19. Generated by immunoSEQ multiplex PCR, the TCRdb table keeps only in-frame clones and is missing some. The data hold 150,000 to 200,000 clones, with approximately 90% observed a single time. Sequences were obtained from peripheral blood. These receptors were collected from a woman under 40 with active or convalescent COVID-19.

The chain's CDR3 is CASSPAGGLGNEQFF. DNA for the CDR3: TGTGCCAGCAGCCCAGCGGGGGGGCTTGGCAATGAGCAGTTCTTC. The chain recombines TRBV13 with TRBJ2-1, with TRBD2 matching over 10 bases. The junction had 7 bases not matched to a gene; V was cut back by 5 bases and J by 6 bases. Germline CDR1 and CDR2: PRHDT and FYEKMQ (reference sequence). CDR3 length: 15 residues.

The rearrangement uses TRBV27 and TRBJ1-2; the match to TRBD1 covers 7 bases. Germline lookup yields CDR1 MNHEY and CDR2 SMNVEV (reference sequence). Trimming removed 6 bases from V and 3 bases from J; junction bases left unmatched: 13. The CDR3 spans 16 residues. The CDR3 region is CASRPMRGQADYGYTF. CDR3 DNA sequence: TGTGCCAGCAGACCTATGAGGGGGCAGGCGGACTATGGCTACACCTTC.

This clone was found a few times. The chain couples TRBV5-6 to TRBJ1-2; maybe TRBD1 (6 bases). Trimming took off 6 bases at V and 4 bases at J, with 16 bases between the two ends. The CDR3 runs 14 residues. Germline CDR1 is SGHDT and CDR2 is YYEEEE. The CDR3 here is CASIQQGGGYGYTF. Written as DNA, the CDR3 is TGTGCCAGCATCCAACAGGGTGGAGGCTATGGCTACACCTTC.

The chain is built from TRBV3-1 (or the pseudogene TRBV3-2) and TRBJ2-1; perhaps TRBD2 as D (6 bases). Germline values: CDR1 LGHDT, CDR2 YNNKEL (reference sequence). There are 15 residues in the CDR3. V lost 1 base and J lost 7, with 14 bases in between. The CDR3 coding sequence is TGTGCCAGCAGCCAAGGCCGGGAGTGGGGAAATGAGCAGTTCTTC. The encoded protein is CASSQGREWGNEQFF.

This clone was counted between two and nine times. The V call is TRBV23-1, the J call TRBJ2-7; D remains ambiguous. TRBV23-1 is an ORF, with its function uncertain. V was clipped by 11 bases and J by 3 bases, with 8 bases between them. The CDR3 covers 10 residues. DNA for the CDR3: TGCGCCCCACTCTTCTACGAGCAGTACTTC. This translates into CAPLFYEQYF.